A single sample gave rise to the 8 T cell receptor beta chains below, sequenced in a study of cytomegalovirus exposure and HLA in healthy donors. The primer mix had 60 Vbeta and 13 Jbeta primers. Some clones are missing from TCRdb's copy, which holds only in-frame ones; the method was immunoSEQ multiplex PCR. The table has some 150,000 clones, about 79% seen once; the top ten hold nearly 6.5%. Material for sequencing was PBMCs. All receptors come from a middle-aged man in good health and CMV-seropositive.

This sequence joins TRBV5-5 and TRBJ2-1; 7 bases map to TRBD1. V gave up 4 bases and J gave up 10 bases; unmatched junction bases: 8. The CDR3 is made up of 13 amino acids. CDR1 is SGHKS, CDR2 YYEKEE, per germline (reference sequence). The CDR3 nucleotides are TGTGCCAGCAGCGGTGACAGGGAGCACGAGCAGTTCTTC. Translated: CASSGDREHEQFF.

This clone was counted only a few times. The V call is TRBV5-5, the J call TRBJ2-6; 7 bases map to TRBD1. The trim removed 4 bases at V and 3 bases at J, leaving 13 bases unmatched. The germline V gene encodes CDR1 SGHKS and CDR2 YYEKEE (reference sequence). The CDR3 contains 18 residues. CDR3 sequence reads: CASSRRTGEVDGANVLTF. For the CDR3, the DNA is TGTGCCAGCAGCCGTAGAACAGGGGAAGTTGATGGGGCCAACGTCCTGACTTTC. Complete variable domain (other parts from reference TRBV5-5 and TRBJ2-6): DAGVTQSPTHLIKTRGQQVTLRCSPISGHKSVSWYQQVLGQGPQFIFQYYEKEERGRGNFPDRFSARQFPNYSSELNVNALLLGDSALYLCASSRRTGEVDGANVLTFGAGSRLTVL.

J is TRBJ1-4 and V is TRBV6-6; a possible D gene is TRBD1 (5 bases). Germline CDR1 MNHNY, CDR2 SVGAGI (reference sequence). Trimming took off 0 bases at V and 8 bases at J, with 13 bases between the two ends. The CDR3 length is 15 residues. CDR3 bases: TGTGCCAGCAGTTACTCGGGGGGTTTGGGCGAAAAACTGTTTTTT. As protein: CASSYSGGLGEKLFF.

The V call is TRBV18, the J call TRBJ2-2, with 8 nucleotides matching TRBD1. Germline V lookup: CDR1 KGHSH, CDR2 LQKENI. The CDR3 sequence is 15 residues long. The junction had 1 base not matched to a gene; V was cut back by 2 bases and J by 2 bases. CDR3 sequence reads: CASSPDRGNTGELFF. The CDR3 DNA is TGTGCCAGCTCACCAGACAGGGGAAACACCGGGGAGCTGTTTTTT.

CDR3 DNA sequence: TGCGCCAGCAGCTTGATAACTAGCGGGAGTAACGAGCAGTACTTC. Its translation: CASSLITSGSNEQYF. The chain links TRBV5-1 to TRBJ2-7, with TRBD2 matching over 11 bases. Trimming at V came to 1 base and at J to 5 bases, leaving 5 bases not matched to a gene. In germline, CDR1 is SGHRS, CDR2 YFSETQ. CDR3 length: 15 amino acids.

The gene calls are TRBV5-8 and TRBJ2-5, with 8 bases matching TRBD2. The germline gives CDR1 SGHTS, CDR2 YDEGEE. Trimming took 4 bases from V and 5 from J; bases not matched to a gene: 16. The CDR3 spans 17 residues. The CDR3 DNA reads as TGTGCCAGCAGCACCACCGGGGGGGCGGGAGGATTGGAGACCCAGTACTTC. Its protein product is CASSTTGGAGGLETQYF.

The chain carries TRBV11-2 and TRBJ2-4; D is possibly TRBD1 (6 bases). Trimming removed 5 bases at V and 11 bases at J, with 16 bases between. CDR1 SGHAT and CDR2 FQNNGV come from the germline V gene. The CDR3 consists of 13 residues. The DNA for the CDR3 is TGTGCCAGCAGCAATCGACAGGATTTCGTTCAGTACTTC. Amino acids: CASSNRQDFVQYF.

This clone has a handful of counts. V usage is TRBV7-8 and J usage is TRBJ2-1; the D gene is possibly TRBD2 (5 bases). Trimming pared 1 base from V and 0 bases from J, leaving 10 bases between. Germline CDR1 and CDR2: SGHVS and FQNEAQ. This CDR3 has 16 amino acids. The CDR3 sequence: CASSLVARASYNEQFF. The CDR3 coding sequence is TGTGCCAGCAGCTTAGTCGCGAGGGCCTCCTACAATGAGCAGTTCTTC.